This entry is about one T cell receptor beta chain. Its antigen is unidentified. The sample belongs to a study of shared clonotypes between healthy human individuals. About the study: Donors had three CD4 naive, three CD4 memory, two CD8 naive and one CD8 memory plate apiece.

Broader study findings: Represented diversity, genetic and exposure-history alike, was limited by few donors. Clonotypes shared by all four donors outscored non-shared clonotypes in generation probability. Among donors, clonotype sharing was expected to be affected by sequencing depth.

Clones were read by immunoSEQ multiplex PCR, and TCRdb kept only the in-frame ones, dropping some. The sample lists some 2,100,000 clones; almost 96% were seen once. Germline V gene sequence: CDR1 SGHRS, CDR2 YFSETQ. The V end lost 0 bases, the J end lost 6 bases, and 6 bases lay between the germline ends. The CDR3 sequence is 12 residues long. This clonotype originated in a young man in good health. This chain joins TRBV5-1 and TRBJ1-2; D gene uncertain. The sequencing input was naive CD4+ T cells sorted from blood. The subset denotes: CD45RA+ positively selected. In DNA, the CDR3 is TGCGCCAGCAGCTTGGCAGCGGATGGCTACACCTTC. Translating it yields CASSLAADGYTF.